Listed here are 15 T cell receptor beta chains from one sample, sequenced in a study of T cell repertoires in cytomegalovirus infection. MiXCR was run by TCRdb on the reads, yielding one entry per CDR3 protein. This repertoire shows around 260,000 distinct CDR3 sequences, over 20% found once; its top ten account for about 14%. The sample taken for sequencing was PBMCs. These receptors were taken from a human donor in good health (CMV status not recorded). Some clones in this sample may be carry-over from other donors' samples.

The rearrangement links TRBV5-1 to TRBJ2-2; D is undetermined. Germline V gives CDR1 SGHRS, CDR2 YFSETQ. The length of the CDR3 is 16 residues. Deletions cut 2 bases from V and 0 bases from J, with 11 bases between. CDR3 nucleotides: TGCGCCAGCAGCTTAGAGACACTTTCGAACACCGGGGAGCTGTTTTTT. Residues: CASSLETLSNTGELFF. Full variable domain (outside the CDR3, taken from reference TRBV5-1 and TRBJ2-2): KAGVTQTPRYLIKTRGQQVTLSCSPISGHRSVSWYQQTPGQGLQFLFEYFSETQRNKGNFPGRFSGRQFSNSRSEMNVSTLELGDSALYLCASSLETLSNTGELFFGEGSRLTVL.

This clonotype was seen repeatedly, ten times or more. The V gene is TRBV7-9, the J gene TRBJ1-4, with D possibly being TRBD1 (5 bases). The ends were cut back, 5 bases at V and 5 bases at J, with 12 bases in the middle. The germline gives CDR1 SEHNR, CDR2 FQNEAQ (reference sequence). The length of the CDR3 is 14 residues. The CDR3 coding sequence is TGTGCCAGCAGCCCAGGGCGGGACAATGAAAAACTGTTTTTT. It encodes CASSPGRDNEKLFF. The full variable domain, rest sourced from reference TRBV7-9 and TRBJ1-4, is DTGVSQNPRHKITKRGQNVTFRCDPISEHNRLYWYRQTLGQGPEFLTYFQNEAQLEKSRLLSDRFSAERPKGSFSTLEIQRTEQGDSAMYLCASSPGRDNEKLFFGSGTQLSVL.

The rearrangement links TRBV12-3 or TRBV12-4 to TRBJ2-5, with D possibly called TRBD1 or TRBD2 (6 bases each). Between the trimmed V and J ends, which lost 10 bases and 5 bases, there was a span of 23 bases. This CDR3 has 15 amino acids. The CDR3: CATSRRDGGRETQYF. The CDR3, as DNA: TGTGCCACCTCGCGGCGGGATGGGGGGCGGGAGACCCAGTACTTC.

This clonotype was observed a handful of times. CDR3 protein: CSARDRKGGGGELFF. Written as DNA, the CDR3 is TGCAGTGCTAGAGACCGGAAAGGGGGCGGGGGGGAGCTGTTTTTT. The V call is TRBV20-1, the J call TRBJ2-2; 7 nucleotides align to TRBD1. Unmatched junction bases numbered 9, after V lost 0 bases and J lost 8 bases. CDR3 length: 15 amino acids. Germline CDR1 reads DFQATT; CDR2 reads SNEGSKA (reference sequence).

This chain links TRBV6-2 or TRBV6-3 with TRBJ1-5, with D maybe TRBD1 (5 bases). This CDR3 comprises 17 residues. Germline loops: CDR1 MNHEY, CDR2 SVGEGT. The V gene lost 6 bases and the J gene lost 3 bases, with 21 bases spanning the gap. The DNA for the CDR3 is TGTGCCAGCAGGCAAACCCGAACATCCAGGGCCAATCAGCCCCAGCATTTT. This gives the protein CASRQTRTSRANQPQHF.

The chain is built from TRBV12-5 and TRBJ2-1, with D hard to call. There are 15 residues in the CDR3. The V gene lost 1 base and the J gene lost 6 bases, with 13 bases spanning the gap. The V gene's germline CDR1 is LGHNT and CDR2 FRNRAP. The CDR3 loop reads CASGLEPRTTNEQFF. The CDR3 DNA follows: TGTGCTAGTGGTTTGGAACCTAGGACCACCAATGAGCAGTTCTTC.

The sample holds many counts of this clonotype. This sequence joins TRBV7-2 and TRBJ2-5; 9 bases agree with TRBD2. The junction had 4 bases not matched to a gene; V was cut back by 1 base and J by 7 bases. In germline, CDR1 is SGHTA, CDR2 FQGNSA. This CDR3 region has 14 residues. DNA of the CDR3: TGTGCCAGCAGCTTAGTAGCGGGAGACGGGACCCAGTACTTC. Translating gives CASSLVAGDGTQYF.

The chain employs TRBV5-5 and TRBJ2-3; D is uncertain. The CDR3 has 15 residues. The V gene lost 2 bases and the J gene lost 2 bases, with 12 bases spanning the gap. Germline V gene data show CDR1 as SGHKS and CDR2 as YYEKEE (reference sequence). The CDR3 region is CASSLRPTHTDTQYF. CDR3 coding DNA: TGTGCCAGCAGCTTAAGACCTACTCACACAGATACGCAGTATTTT.

The chain has TRBV28 and TRBJ1-2; 7 nucleotides agree with TRBD1. Trimming at V came to 4 bases and at J to 4 bases, leaving 9 bases not matched to a gene. CDR1 and CDR2 (germline): MDHEN, SYDVKM. The CDR3 spans 15 residues. CDR3 region: CASSSLPQGTYGYTF. The CDR3 DNA follows: TGTGCCAGCAGTTCACTCCCACAGGGGACCTATGGCTACACCTTC.

The table lists this clonotype with a few counts. The V and J genes are TRBV28 and TRBJ1-1; TRBD1 matches at 9 bases. V dropped 3 bases and J dropped 6; count of bases not matched to a gene: 5. The CDR3 loop spans 14 amino acids. Germline V lookup: CDR1 MDHEN, CDR2 SYDVKM. In DNA form, the CDR3 reads TGTGCCAGCAGTTTGGGACAGGGATTGTCTGAAGCTTTCTTT. Protein: CASSLGQGLSEAFF.

This clonotype was seen many times. V is TRBV20-1 and J is TRBJ2-5; a weak D match, TRBD1 (5 bases). The CDR3 loop spans 11 amino acids. Germline lookup yields CDR1 DFQATT and CDR2 SNEGSKA (reference sequence). Between the trimmed V and J ends, which lost 3 bases and 5 bases, there was a span of 7 bases. CDR3 DNA sequence: TGCAGTGCTAGCGCAGGGGAGACCCAGTACTTC. Translating gives CSASAGETQYF.

This clonotype was seen more than once but under ten times. The chain couples TRBV11-2 to TRBJ1-1; possibly TRBD1 for D (5 bases). V gave up 7 bases and J gave up 0 bases, with 18 bases separating them. From germline, CDR1 is SGHAT and CDR2 FQNNGV. CDR3 length equals 16 residues. CDR3 in DNA: TGTGCCAGCACCAGTCCGACAGACCAAATGAACACTGAAGCTTTCTTT. It codes for CASTSPTDQMNTEAFF. The full variable domain, in which reference TRBV11-2 and TRBJ1-1 provide the parts outside the CDR3, is EAGVAQSPRYKIIEKRQSVAFWCNPISGHATLYWYQQILGQGPKLLIQFQNNGVVDDSQLPKDRFSAERLKGVDSTLKIQPAKLEDSAVYLCASTSPTDQMNTEAFFGQGTRLTVV.

This clonotype was seen a few times. The chain combines TRBV4-3 with TRBJ2-3, with 8 bases that match TRBD2. The CDR3 length is 17 residues. The germline CDR1 and CDR2 sequences are LGHNA and YSLEER. With V trimmed by 0 bases and J by 3 bases, 8 bases remained unmatched. The CDR3 protein is CASSQDPSGGVTDTQYF. In DNA, the CDR3 is TGCGCCAGCAGCCAAGATCCTTCGGGGGGGGTAACAGATACGCAGTATTTT.

Concerning this clonotype: An end of the junction does not agree with germline; a read error may underlie this. The rearrangement joins TRBV11-2 to TRBJ2-3, with D possibly matching TRBD1 (5 bases). This CDR3 contains 13 residues. Looked up from germline, CDR1 is SGHAT and CDR2 is FQNNGV. DNA for the CDR3: TGTGCCAGCAGCTTGGGTTTGGGGCGTCCCAAGAAATTT. This gives the protein CASSLGLGRPKKF.

The V and J genes are TRBV12-3 or TRBV12-4 and TRBJ1-5; D is undetermined. The V and J ends lost 5 bases and 1 base respectively, with 12 bases between them. The CDR3 length is 15 residues. CDR3 in DNA: TGTGCCAGCAGTCCAATTTTAGGCAGCAATCAGCCCCAGCATTTT. It yields the protein CASSPILGSNQPQHF.